This TCR beta chain was documented in a study of blood T cell repertoires in COVID-19. Study summary: Acute and convalescent COVID-19 specimens originated in the United States, Italy and Spain. T cells, B-cell-depleted T cells, or PBMCs provided the cDNA or gDNA that served as material.

Germline CDR1 and CDR2: GTSNPN and SVGIG (reference sequence). The CDR3 loop spans 16 amino acids. V trimming: 2 bases; J trimming: 3 bases; junction bases outside the gene matches: 10. Each exposed participant met a COVID-19 case in the 2 weeks preceding study entry. The protocol was immunoSEQ multiplex PCR, while the TCRdb copy is restricted to in-frame clones and leaves out a portion. Here the sample spans about 270,000 clones, approximately 90% being singletons. The sequence derives from a man aged 40-55 years who had been exposed to COVID-19. This rearrangement joins TRBV30 to TRBJ2-7; 10 bases map to TRBD2. Sequencing used PBMCs or T cells enriched from blood (not recorded which). CDR3 region: CAWSKRLAGDYYEQYF. DNA for the CDR3: TGTGCCTGGAGTAAGCGGCTAGCGGGAGATTACTACGAGCAGTACTTC.